This entry concerns a single T cell receptor beta chain. Clones were read by immunoSEQ multiplex PCR, and TCRdb kept only the in-frame ones, dropping some. The sample has some 110,000 clones; about 80% are singletons. The data were obtained in a study of blood T cell repertoires in COVID-19. Study details: Nucleic acid was either cDNA or gDNA, and it came from T cells, B-cell-depleted T cells, or PBMCs.

The CDR3 spans 18 residues. V gave up 5 bases and J gave up 1 base; unmatched junction bases: 14. The germline V gene has CDR1 SGHTA and CDR2 FQGTGA. The chain is built from TRBV7-3 and TRBJ1-1; 9 bases are a match to TRBD1. Sequenced input: peripheral blood. This clonotype was sampled from a woman at least 80 years old with active or convalescent COVID-19. In DNA, the CDR3 is TGTGCCAGCAGCCCACCAAGAACACCGGGACAGGGGAACACTGAAGCTTTCTTT. Amino acids: CASSPPRTPGQGNTEAFF.